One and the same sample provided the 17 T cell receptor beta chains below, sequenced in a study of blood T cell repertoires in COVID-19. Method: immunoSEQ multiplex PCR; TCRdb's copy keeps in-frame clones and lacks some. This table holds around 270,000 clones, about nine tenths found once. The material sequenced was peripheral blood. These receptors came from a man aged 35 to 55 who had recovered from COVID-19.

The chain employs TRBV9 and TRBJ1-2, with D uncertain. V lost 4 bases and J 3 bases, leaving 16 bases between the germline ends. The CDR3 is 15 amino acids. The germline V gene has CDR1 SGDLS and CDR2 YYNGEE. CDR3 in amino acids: CASSPSPREHYGYTF. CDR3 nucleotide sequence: TGTGCCAGCAGCCCCAGTCCGAGGGAGCACTATGGCTACACCTTC.

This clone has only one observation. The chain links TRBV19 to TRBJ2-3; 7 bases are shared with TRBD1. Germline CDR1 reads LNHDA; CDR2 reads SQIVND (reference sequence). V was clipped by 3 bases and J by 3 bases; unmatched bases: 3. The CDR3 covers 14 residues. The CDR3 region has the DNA TGTGCCAGTAGTATGACAGGGTGGACAGATACGCAGTATTTT. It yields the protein CASSMTGWTDTQYF.

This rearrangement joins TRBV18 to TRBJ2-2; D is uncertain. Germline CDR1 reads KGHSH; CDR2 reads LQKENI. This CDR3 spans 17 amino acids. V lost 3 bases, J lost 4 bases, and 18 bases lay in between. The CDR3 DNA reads TGTGCCAGCTCACCCCTTCCCCAAGCCCTAGGCACCGGGGAGCTGTTTTTT. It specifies CASSPLPQALGTGELFF. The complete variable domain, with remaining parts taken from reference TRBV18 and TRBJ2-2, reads NAGVMQNPRHLVRRRGQEARLRCSPMKGHSHVYWYRQLPEEGLKFMVYLQKENIIDESGMPKERFSAEFPKEGPSILRIQQVVRGDSAAYFCASSPLPQALGTGELFFGEGSRLTVL.

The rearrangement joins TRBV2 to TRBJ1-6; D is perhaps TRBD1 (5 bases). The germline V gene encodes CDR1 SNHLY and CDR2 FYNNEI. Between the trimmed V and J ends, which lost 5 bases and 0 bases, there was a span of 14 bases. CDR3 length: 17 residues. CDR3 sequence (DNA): TGTGCCAGCAGTACCAGGGCGACGGGCTCCTATAATTCACCCCTCCACTTT. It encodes CASSTRATGSYNSPLHF.

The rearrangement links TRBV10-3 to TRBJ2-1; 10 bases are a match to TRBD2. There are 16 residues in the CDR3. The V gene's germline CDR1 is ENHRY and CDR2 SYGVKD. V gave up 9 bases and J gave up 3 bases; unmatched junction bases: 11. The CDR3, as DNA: TGTGCCATTTCCTCGCTCCTAGCGGGGGACTACAATGAGCAGTTCTTC. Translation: CAISSLLAGDYNEQFF.

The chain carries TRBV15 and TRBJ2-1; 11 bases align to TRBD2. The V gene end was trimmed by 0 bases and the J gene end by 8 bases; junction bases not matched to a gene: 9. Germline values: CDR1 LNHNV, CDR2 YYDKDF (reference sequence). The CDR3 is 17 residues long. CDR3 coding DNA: TGTGCCACCAGCAGAGATGGATCTAGCGGGGGGTTCTATGAGCAGTTCTTC. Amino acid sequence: CATSRDGSSGGFYEQFF.

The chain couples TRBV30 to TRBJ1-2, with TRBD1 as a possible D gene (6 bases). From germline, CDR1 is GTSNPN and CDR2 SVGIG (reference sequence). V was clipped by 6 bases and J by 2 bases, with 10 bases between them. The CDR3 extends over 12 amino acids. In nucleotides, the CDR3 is TGTGCCTGTAATGGACAGAACTATGGCTACACCTTC. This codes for CACNGQNYGYTF.

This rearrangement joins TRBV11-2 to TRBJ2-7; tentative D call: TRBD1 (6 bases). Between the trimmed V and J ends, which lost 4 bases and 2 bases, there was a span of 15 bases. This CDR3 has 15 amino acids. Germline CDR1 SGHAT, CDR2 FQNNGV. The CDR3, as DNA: TGTGCCAGCAGCTGGTATATAGACAGGCCCTACGAGCAGTACTTC. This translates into CASSWYIDRPYEQYF.

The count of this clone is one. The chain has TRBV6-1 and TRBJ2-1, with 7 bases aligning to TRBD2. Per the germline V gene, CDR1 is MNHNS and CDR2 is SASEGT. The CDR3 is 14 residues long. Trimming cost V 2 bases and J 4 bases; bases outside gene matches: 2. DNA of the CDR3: TGTGCCAGCAGTGAACGGGGGGTTTACAATGAGCAGTTCTTC. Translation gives CASSERGVYNEQFF.

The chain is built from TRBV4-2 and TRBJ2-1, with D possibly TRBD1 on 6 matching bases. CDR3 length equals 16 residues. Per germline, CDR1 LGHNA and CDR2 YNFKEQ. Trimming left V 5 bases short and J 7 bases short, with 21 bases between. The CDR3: CASSEGVRGPSNEQFF. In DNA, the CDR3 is TGTGCCAGCAGCGAAGGGGTCAGGGGCCCATCGAATGAGCAGTTCTTC.

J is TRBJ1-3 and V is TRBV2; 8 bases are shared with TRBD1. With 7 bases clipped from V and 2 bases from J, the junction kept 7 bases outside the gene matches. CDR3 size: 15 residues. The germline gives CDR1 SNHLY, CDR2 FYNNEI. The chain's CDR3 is CASTSTGGTGNTIYF. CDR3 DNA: TGTGCCAGCACCTCCACAGGGGGAACTGGAAACACCATATATTTT. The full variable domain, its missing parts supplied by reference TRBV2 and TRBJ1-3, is EPEVTQTPSHQVTQMGQEVILRCVPISNHLYFYWYRQILGQKVEFLVSFYNNEISEKSEIFDDQFSVERPDGSNFTLKIRSTKLEDSAMYFCASTSTGGTGNTIYFGEGSWLTVV.

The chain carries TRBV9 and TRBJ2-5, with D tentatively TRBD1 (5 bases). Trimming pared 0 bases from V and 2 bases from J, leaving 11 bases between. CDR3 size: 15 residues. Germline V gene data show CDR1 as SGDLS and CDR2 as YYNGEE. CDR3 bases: TGTGCCAGCAGCGTAGGGGGCTCTATACAAGAGACCCAGTACTTC. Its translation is CASSVGGSIQETQYF. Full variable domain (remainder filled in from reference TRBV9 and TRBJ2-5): DSGVTQTPKHLITATGQRVTLRCSPRSGDLSVYWYQQSLDQGLQFLIQYYNGEERAKGNILERFSAQQFPDLHSELNLSSLELGDSALYFCASSVGGSIQETQYFGPGTRLLVL.

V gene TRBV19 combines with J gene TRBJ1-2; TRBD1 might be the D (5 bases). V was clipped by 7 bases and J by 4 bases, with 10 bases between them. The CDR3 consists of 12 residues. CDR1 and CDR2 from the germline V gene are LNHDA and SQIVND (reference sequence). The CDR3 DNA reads TGTGCCAGTAACTGGGGCGCCTATGGCTACACCTTC. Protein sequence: CASNWGAYGYTF.

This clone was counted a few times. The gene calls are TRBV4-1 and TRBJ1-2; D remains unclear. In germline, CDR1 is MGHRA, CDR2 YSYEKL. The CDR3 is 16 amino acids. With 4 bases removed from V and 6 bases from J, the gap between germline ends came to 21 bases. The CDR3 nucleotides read TGCGCCAGCAGCCGAAATTTACTGAGCACAGAGAATGGCTACACCTTC. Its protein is CASSRNLLSTENGYTF.

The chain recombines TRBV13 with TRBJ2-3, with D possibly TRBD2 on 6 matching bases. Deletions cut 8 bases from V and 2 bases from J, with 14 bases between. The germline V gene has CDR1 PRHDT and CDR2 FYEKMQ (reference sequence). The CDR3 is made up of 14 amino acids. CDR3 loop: CASGPRGPTDTQYF. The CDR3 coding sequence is TGTGCCAGCGGGCCGCGGGGTCCCACAGATACGCAGTATTTT.

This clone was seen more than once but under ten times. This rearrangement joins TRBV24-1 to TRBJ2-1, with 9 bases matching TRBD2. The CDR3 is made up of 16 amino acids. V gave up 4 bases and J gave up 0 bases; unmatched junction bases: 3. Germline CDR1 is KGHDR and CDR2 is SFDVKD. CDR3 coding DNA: TGTGCCACCAGTGACGCGGGGGGGAGCTCCTACAATGAGCAGTTCTTC. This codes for CATSDAGGSSYNEQFF.

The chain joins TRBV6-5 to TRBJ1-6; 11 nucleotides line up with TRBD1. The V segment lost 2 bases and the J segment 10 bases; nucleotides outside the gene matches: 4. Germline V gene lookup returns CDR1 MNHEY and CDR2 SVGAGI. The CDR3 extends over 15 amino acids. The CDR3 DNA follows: TGTGCCAGCAGTTACGATGGGACAGGGGGATCACCCCTCCACTTT. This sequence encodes CASSYDGTGGSPLHF.